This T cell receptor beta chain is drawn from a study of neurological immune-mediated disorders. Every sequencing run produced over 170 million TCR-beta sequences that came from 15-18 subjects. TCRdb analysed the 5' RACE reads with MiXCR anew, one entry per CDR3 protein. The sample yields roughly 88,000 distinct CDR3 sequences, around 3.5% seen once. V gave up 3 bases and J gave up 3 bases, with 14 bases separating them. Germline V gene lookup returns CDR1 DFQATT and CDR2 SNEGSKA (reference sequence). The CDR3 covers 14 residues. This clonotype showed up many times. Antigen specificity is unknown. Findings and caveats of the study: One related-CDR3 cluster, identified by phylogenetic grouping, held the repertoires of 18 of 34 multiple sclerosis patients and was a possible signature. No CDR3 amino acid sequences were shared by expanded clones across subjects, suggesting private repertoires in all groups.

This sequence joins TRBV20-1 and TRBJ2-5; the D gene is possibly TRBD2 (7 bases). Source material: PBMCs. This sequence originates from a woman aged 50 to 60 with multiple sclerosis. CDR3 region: CSASLAGAKETQYF. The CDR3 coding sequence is TGCAGTGCTAGTTTGGCGGGGGCAAAAGAGACCCAGTACTTC.